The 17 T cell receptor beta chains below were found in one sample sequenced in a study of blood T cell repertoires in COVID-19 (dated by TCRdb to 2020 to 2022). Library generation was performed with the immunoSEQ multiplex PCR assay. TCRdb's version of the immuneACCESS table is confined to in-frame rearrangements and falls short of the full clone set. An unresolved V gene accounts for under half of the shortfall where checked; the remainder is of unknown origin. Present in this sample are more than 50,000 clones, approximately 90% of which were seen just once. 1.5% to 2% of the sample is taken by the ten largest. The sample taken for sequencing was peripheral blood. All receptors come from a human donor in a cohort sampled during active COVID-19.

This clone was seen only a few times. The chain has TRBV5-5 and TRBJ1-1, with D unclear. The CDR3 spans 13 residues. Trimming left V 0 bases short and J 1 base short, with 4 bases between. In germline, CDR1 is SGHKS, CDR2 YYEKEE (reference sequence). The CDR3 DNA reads TGTGCCAGCAGCTTGGACTGGAACACTGAAGCTTTCTTT. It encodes CASSLDWNTEAFF.

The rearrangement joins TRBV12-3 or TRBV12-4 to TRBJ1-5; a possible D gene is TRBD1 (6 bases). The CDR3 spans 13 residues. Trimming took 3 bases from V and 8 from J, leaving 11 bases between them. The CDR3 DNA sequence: TGTGCCAGCAGTTTCCAGGGGCGGGAGCCCCAGCATTTT. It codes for CASSFQGREPQHF.

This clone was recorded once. The CDR3 region has the DNA TGTGCCAGCAGTTTTTACCGGACAGGGAGGCAGTACTTC. Translated, it gives CASSFYRTGRQYF. The chain employs TRBV27 and TRBJ2-7; TRBD1 aligns across 8 bases. This CDR3 comprises 13 residues. Germline V gene data show CDR1 as MNHEY and CDR2 as SMNVEV (reference sequence). Trimming at V came to 3 bases and at J to 9 bases, leaving 7 bases not matched to a gene.

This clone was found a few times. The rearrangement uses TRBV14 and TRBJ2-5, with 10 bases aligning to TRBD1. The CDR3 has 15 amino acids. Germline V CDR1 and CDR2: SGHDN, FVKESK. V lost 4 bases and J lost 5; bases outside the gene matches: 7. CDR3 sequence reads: CASSPRQGALETQYF. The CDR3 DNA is TGTGCCAGCAGCCCACGACAGGGGGCGCTTGAGACCCAGTACTTC.

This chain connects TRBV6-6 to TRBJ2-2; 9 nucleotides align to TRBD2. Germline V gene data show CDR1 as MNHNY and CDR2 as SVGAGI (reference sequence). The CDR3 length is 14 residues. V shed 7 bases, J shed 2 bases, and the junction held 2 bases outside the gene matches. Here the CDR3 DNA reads TGTGCCAGCAAGCGGGGGGCTAACACCGGGGAGCTGTTTTTT. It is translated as CASKRGANTGELFF.

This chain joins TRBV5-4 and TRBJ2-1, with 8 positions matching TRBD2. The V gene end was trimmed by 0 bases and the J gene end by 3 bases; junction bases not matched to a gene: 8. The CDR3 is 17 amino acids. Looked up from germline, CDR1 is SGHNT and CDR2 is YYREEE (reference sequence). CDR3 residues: CASSLAIGLAGYNEQFF. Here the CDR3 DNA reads TGTGCCAGCAGCTTGGCCATTGGGCTAGCGGGCTACAATGAGCAGTTCTTC.

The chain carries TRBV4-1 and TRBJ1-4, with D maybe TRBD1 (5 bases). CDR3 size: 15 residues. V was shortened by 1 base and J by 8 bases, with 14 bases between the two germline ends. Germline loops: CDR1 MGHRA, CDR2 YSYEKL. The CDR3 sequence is CASSQVDSTWEKLFF. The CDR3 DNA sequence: TGCGCCAGCAGCCAAGTCGACAGCACATGGGAAAAACTGTTTTTT.

The CDR3 here is CASSPPNGARYEQYF. The CDR3 DNA reads as TGTGCCAGCAGCCCACCCAATGGAGCGCGTTACGAGCAGTACTTC. This rearrangement joins TRBV7-2 to TRBJ2-7, with D hard to call. Per the germline V gene, CDR1 is SGHTA and CDR2 is FQGNSA. CDR3 length: 15 amino acids. V lost 5 bases to trimming and J lost 4 bases, with 18 bases between them.

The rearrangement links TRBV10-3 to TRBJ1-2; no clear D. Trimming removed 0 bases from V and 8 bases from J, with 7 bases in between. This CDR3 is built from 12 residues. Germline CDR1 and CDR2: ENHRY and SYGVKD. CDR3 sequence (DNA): TGTGCCATCAGTGAGTCGTGGGCAGGCTACACCTTC. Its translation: CAISESWAGYTF.

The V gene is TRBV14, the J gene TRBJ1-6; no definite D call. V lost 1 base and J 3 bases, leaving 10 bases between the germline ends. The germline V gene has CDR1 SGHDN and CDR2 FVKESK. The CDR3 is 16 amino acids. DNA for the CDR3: TGTGCCAGCAGCCAAGCCGGACTGAACTATAATTCACCCCTCCACTTT. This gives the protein CASSQAGLNYNSPLHF.

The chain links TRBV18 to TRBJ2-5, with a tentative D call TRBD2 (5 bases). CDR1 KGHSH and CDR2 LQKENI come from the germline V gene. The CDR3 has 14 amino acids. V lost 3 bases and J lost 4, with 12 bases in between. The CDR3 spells CASSPISASETQYF. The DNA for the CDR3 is TGTGCCAGCTCACCGATTAGCGCCTCAGAGACCCAGTACTTC.

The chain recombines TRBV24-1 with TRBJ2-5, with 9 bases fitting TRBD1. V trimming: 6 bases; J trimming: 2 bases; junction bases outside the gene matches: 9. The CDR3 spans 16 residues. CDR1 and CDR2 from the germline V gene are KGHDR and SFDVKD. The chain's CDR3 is CATSLGTGFNQETQYF. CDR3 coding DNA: TGTGCCACCAGTTTGGGGACAGGGTTTAATCAAGAGACCCAGTACTTC.

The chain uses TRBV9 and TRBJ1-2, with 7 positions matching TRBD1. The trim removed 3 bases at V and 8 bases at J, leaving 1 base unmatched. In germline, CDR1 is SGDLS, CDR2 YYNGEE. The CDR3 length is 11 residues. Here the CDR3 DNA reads TGTGCCAGCAGCGCAGGGGGGGGCTACACCTTC. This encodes CASSAGGGYTF.

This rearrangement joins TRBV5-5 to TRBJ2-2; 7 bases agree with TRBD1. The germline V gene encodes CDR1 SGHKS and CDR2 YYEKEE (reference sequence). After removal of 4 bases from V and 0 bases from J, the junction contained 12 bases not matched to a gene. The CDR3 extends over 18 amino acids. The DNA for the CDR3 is TGTGCCAGCAGCCTAACAGGGGCCCCTAACGCGAACACCGGGGAGCTGTTTTTT. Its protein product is CASSLTGAPNANTGELFF.

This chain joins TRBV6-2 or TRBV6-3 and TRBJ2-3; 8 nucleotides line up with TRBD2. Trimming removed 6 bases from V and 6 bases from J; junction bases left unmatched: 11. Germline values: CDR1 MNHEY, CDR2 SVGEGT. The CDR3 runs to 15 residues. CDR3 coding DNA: TGTGCCAGCAGCCGAGGGGTTGCGGGAGGTGATACGCAGTATTTT. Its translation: CASSRGVAGGDTQYF.

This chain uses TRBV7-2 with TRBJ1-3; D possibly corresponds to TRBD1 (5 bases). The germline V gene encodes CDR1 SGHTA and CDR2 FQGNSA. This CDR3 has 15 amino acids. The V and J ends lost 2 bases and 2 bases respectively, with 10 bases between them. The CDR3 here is CASSLTGAAGNTIYF. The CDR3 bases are TGTGCCAGCAGCTTAACTGGGGCTGCTGGAAACACCATATATTTT.

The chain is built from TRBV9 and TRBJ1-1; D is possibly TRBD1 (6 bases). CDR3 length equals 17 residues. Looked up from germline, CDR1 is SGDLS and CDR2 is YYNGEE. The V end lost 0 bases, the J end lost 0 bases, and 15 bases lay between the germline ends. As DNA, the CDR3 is TGTGCCAGCAGCGTAGGCCCTCATACAGGGATGAACACTGAAGCTTTCTTT. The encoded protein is CASSVGPHTGMNTEAFF.